Given below is one T cell receptor (beta chain) in context. The method was immunoSEQ multiplex PCR; TCRdb's version includes in-frame clones alone and lacks a portion of them. Among some 530 clones listed, approximately 90% were seen once. The germline CDR1 and CDR2 sequences are SGHRS and YFSETQ. Trimming pared 3 bases from V and 7 bases from J, leaving 10 bases between. This CDR3 spans 12 amino acids. The record originates from a study of tumor T cells in aggressive B-cell lymphoma. Specimen: tumor tissue. The chain couples TRBV5-1 to TRBJ1-1; D perhaps matches TRBD1 (5 bases). The receptor was derived from an adult with diffuse large B cell lymphoma. CDR3 coding DNA: TGCGCCAGCAGCTACGGCCAGGGTGAAGCTTTCTTT. Protein: CASSYGQGEAFF.